This T cell receptor (beta chain) was sequenced during a study of cytomegalovirus exposure and HLA in healthy donors. Study details: Samples from HLA-typed donors yielded around 85 million unique TCRs in an early data release.

Study-wide points: With DRB1 most and HLA-C fewest, TCR association rates differed between HLA loci in a later analysis. In most subjects, TCR beta sequences reportedly gave accurate predictions of HLA-A and HLA-B alleles.

The CDR3 runs 15 residues. Germline-derived CDR1 and CDR2 are MNHEY and SVGAGI. The junction had 6 bases not matched to a gene; V was cut back by 0 bases and J by 10 bases. Only one count was recorded for this clone. Its antigen is unidentified. The PCR employed 60 Vbeta primers together with 13 Jbeta primers. Per the study methods: In a later analysis, the count reached 80 million or so unique TCR beta chains, with roughly 12 million shared. Measured with immunoSEQ multiplex PCR; TCRdb has only the in-frame clones, and not every one. The V and J calls and clone size come from that table; D and trimming were worked out from the DNA. The repertoire includes fewer than 120,000 clones, 70% to 90% of them detected once, and about 1.8% sits in the top ten.

The chain employs TRBV6-5 and TRBJ1-6, with 7 positions matching TRBD1. This TCR was sampled from a man between 35 and 55 years old in good health and CMV-seronegative. The source material was PBMCs. This chain's CDR3 is CASSYSTGTDSPLHF. For the CDR3, the DNA is TGTGCCAGCAGTTACTCGACGGGGACAGACTCACCCCTCCACTTT.